These 16 T cell receptor beta chains came from one sample sequenced in a study of identical twins. Using its own MiXCR run on the 5' RACE reads, TCRdb lists one record per CDR3 protein. The data show 500,000 to 550,000 distinct CDR3 sequences, with approximately 20% seen just once and approximately 0.49% held by the top ten. The same sample was also used in a study of yellow fever vaccine responses in identical twins.

Sequenced sample: CD4+ T cells sorted from blood. The receptors stem from a woman aged 18-29 years in good health.

The rearrangement joins TRBV4-1 to TRBJ2-3, with 7 nucleotides matching TRBD1. V dropped 4 bases and J dropped 6; count of bases not matched to a gene: 7. The CDR3 totals 14 residues. Germline assignment: CDR1 MGHRA and CDR2 YSYEKL. The CDR3 bases are TGCGCCAGCAGCCTACTCGGACAGGCCGATACGCAGTATTTT. Protein product: CASSLLGQADTQYF.

This clonotype was seen repeatedly, ten times or more. The chain couples TRBV3-1 to TRBJ2-2; D is uncertain. Germline lookup yields CDR1 LGHDT and CDR2 YNNKEL (reference sequence). Trimming removed 3 bases at V and 2 bases at J, with 4 bases between. The CDR3 extends over 13 amino acids. The CDR3 loop is CASSHVNTGELFF. The CDR3 region has the DNA TGTGCCAGCAGCCATGTAAACACCGGGGAGCTGTTTTTT.

This clonotype was counted a few times. J is TRBJ2-1 and V is TRBV5-1; weak D call: TRBD1 (6 bases). CDR1 and CDR2 (germline): SGHRS, YFSETQ. V was clipped by 2 bases and J by 3 bases, with 12 bases between them. CDR3 length: 15 amino acids. CDR3 in amino acids: CASSLGQTFYNEQFF. The DNA of the CDR3 is TGCGCCAGCAGCTTAGGACAGACTTTCTACAATGAGCAGTTCTTC.

The sample holds a few counts of this clonotype. The chain couples TRBV4-1 to TRBJ1-1; tentative D call: TRBD1 (6 bases). Trimming took off 2 bases at V and 1 base at J, with 11 bases between the two ends. Germline lookup yields CDR1 MGHRA and CDR2 YSYEKL. This CDR3 is 15 amino acids long. This chain's CDR3 is CASSQRQDGNTEAFF. The CDR3 DNA reads TGCGCCAGCAGCCAACGACAGGATGGGAACACTGAAGCTTTCTTT.

The genes are TRBV20-1 and TRBJ2-6, with D perhaps matching TRBD1 or TRBD2 (5 bases each). The CDR3 runs to 12 residues. CDR1 and CDR2 (germline): DFQATT, SNEGSKA (reference sequence). With 7 bases removed from V and 1 base from J, the gap between germline ends came to 5 bases. The CDR3 loop reads CSGGSGANVLTF. In DNA, the CDR3 is TGCAGTGGGGGGTCTGGGGCCAACGTCCTGACTTTC.

This clonotype was picked up a small number of times. The rearrangement links TRBV12-3 or TRBV12-4 to TRBJ2-1; D is perhaps TRBD2 (6 bases). The V and J ends lost 6 bases and 5 bases respectively, with 11 bases between them. This CDR3 is 13 amino acids long. CDR3 sequence reads: CASRYTSNNEQFF. DNA of the CDR3: TGTGCCAGCAGGTACACTAGCAACAATGAGCAGTTCTTC.

This clonotype has just a few counts. The rearrangement links TRBV6-1 to TRBJ1-4, with D unclear. V was clipped by 6 bases and J by 8 bases, with 16 bases between them. Germline lookup yields CDR1 MNHNS and CDR2 SASEGT. The CDR3 has 14 residues. This CDR3 is CASSRSAGGEKLFF. The CDR3 region has the DNA TGTGCCAGCAGCCGCTCGGCCGGCGGCGAAAAACTGTTTTTT.

This chain links TRBV19 with TRBJ1-1; no reliable D call. Germline CDR1 reads LNHDA; CDR2 reads SQIVND (reference sequence). V gave up 5 bases and J gave up 4 bases, with 14 bases separating them. The CDR3 sequence is 14 residues long. In nucleotides, the CDR3 is TGTGCCAGTAGTGCCGTTCCCGGTGGCACTGAAGCTTTCTTT. Encoded protein: CASSAVPGGTEAFF.

The CDR3 bases are TGTGCCAGCAGCCAAAGAACTAGCGGGAGGGCGGTTGAGCAGTTCTTC. This codes for CASSQRTSGRAVEQFF. The chain links TRBV3-1 to TRBJ2-1; 13 bases match TRBD2. The CDR3 spans 16 residues. Germline V gene lookup returns CDR1 LGHDT and CDR2 YNNKEL (reference sequence). J was trimmed by 9 bases and V by 2 bases; bases with no gene match: 7.

The chain has TRBV24-1 and TRBJ2-3, with D unresolved. V was shortened by 3 bases and J by 0 bases, with 12 bases between the two germline ends. The CDR3 has 16 residues. Per germline, CDR1 KGHDR and CDR2 SFDVKD. DNA for the CDR3: TGTGCCACCAGTGATCCGAGGAGTGCTAGCACAGATACGCAGTATTTT. Its translation: CATSDPRSASTDTQYF.

The chain joins TRBV5-1 to TRBJ2-1; D is perhaps TRBD1 (6 bases). Between the trimmed V and J ends, which lost 0 bases and 3 bases, there was a span of 13 bases. The length of the CDR3 is 16 residues. Germline lookup yields CDR1 SGHRS and CDR2 YFSETQ. CDR3 loop: CASSLGTTGSYNEQFF. For the CDR3, the DNA is TGCGCCAGCAGCTTGGGGACGACAGGAAGCTACAATGAGCAGTTCTTC.

This clonotype was seen more than once but under ten times. The genes are TRBV5-1 and TRBJ2-2; 10 nucleotides agree with TRBD1. CDR3 size: 18 residues. From germline, CDR1 is SGHRS and CDR2 YFSETQ. V shed 0 bases, J shed 4 bases, and the junction held 9 bases outside the gene matches. The CDR3 nucleotides are TGCGCCAGCAGCTTGGGGCTCGGGACAGGGGTAATCACCGGGGAGCTGTTTTTT. This sequence encodes CASSLGLGTGVITGELFF.

This clonotype was seen more than once but under ten times. The chain is built from TRBV7-9 and TRBJ2-1; a weak D match, TRBD1 (5 bases). The CDR3 has 14 amino acids. In germline, CDR1 is SEHNR, CDR2 FQNEAQ (reference sequence). V gave up 2 bases and J gave up 8 bases, with 13 bases separating them. Here the CDR3 reads CASSLSVRADEQFF. CDR3 nucleotides: TGTGCCAGCAGCTTAAGCGTCAGGGCGGATGAGCAGTTCTTC. Based on the CDR3 plus reference TRBV7-9 and TRBJ2-1, the full variable domain is DTGVSQNPRHKITKRGQNVTFRCDPISEHNRLYWYRQTLGQGPEFLTYFQNEAQLEKSRLLSDRFSAERPKGSFSTLEIQRTEQGDSAMYLCASSLSVRADEQFFGPGTRLTVL.

This sequence joins TRBV5-5 and TRBJ1-1; D not certain. This CDR3 contains 16 residues. Germline CDR1 is SGHKS and CDR2 is YYEKEE (reference sequence). The V gene lost 0 bases and the J gene lost 1 base, with 13 bases spanning the gap. CDR3 nucleotide sequence: TGTGCCAGCAGCTTGGATCCCTGGACGCAGAACACTGAAGCTTTCTTT. The encoded protein is CASSLDPWTQNTEAFF.

This clonotype has just a few counts. This CDR3 is CATSPGGLLSYNEQFF. CDR3 in DNA: TGTGCCACCAGCCCCGGGGGCCTCCTCTCCTACAATGAGCAGTTCTTC. The V and J genes are TRBV15 and TRBJ2-1; D may correspond to TRBD1 or TRBD2 (6 bases each). With 5 bases removed from V and 0 bases from J, the gap between germline ends came to 14 bases. The CDR3 is made up of 16 amino acids. CDR1 LNHNV and CDR2 YYDKDF come from the germline V gene (reference sequence).

Many counts were recorded for this clonotype. The chain is built from TRBV18 and TRBJ1-1, with TRBD1 matching over 7 bases. The V gene end was trimmed by 3 bases and the J gene end by 5 bases; junction bases not matched to a gene: 6. The CDR3 has 14 amino acids. Germline values: CDR1 KGHSH, CDR2 LQKENI. The CDR3 DNA sequence: TGTGCCAGCTCACCCGCAGGGGGAGGAACTGAAGCTTTCTTT. It is translated as CASSPAGGGTEAFF.